Listed here are 12 T cell receptor beta chains from one sample, sequenced in a study of T cell responses to AZD1222 COVID-19 vaccine. This table comes from immunoSEQ multiplex PCR, and its TCRdb copy is limited to in-frame clones, with some not included. The sample yields 85,000 to 95,000 clones, nearly 90% seen once. The material was peripheral blood, obtained on day 0 of AZD1222 vaccination. The receptors shown here come from an adult in good health.

The CDR3, as DNA: TGTGCCAGCACTATTAGCGGGACGGACTATGGCTACACCTTC. Amino acid sequence: CASTISGTDYGYTF. This sequence joins TRBV27 and TRBJ1-2, with D maybe TRBD1 (5 bases). Germline V lookup: CDR1 MNHEY, CDR2 SMNVEV (reference sequence). The CDR3 has 14 amino acids. Trimming removed 7 bases from V and 3 bases from J, with 15 bases in between.

The chain recombines TRBV3-1 (or the pseudogene TRBV3-2) with TRBJ2-5; 14 nucleotides align to TRBD2. CDR3 length: 19 amino acids. The germline V gene has CDR1 LGHDT and CDR2 YNNKEL (reference sequence). Germline trimming cut 0 bases from V and 5 bases from J; bases unmatched to any gene: 11. The CDR3: CASSQERATSGGAGETQYF. The CDR3, as DNA: TGTGCCAGCAGCCAAGAGCGGGCGACTAGCGGGGGGGCCGGGGAGACCCAGTACTTC.

The chain carries TRBV6-1 and TRBJ2-1; TRBD2 matches at 13 bases. The CDR3 is made up of 13 amino acids. Losses at the gene ends were 3 bases for V and 16 bases for J; bases not matched to a gene: 6. The germline V gene has CDR1 MNHNS and CDR2 SASEGT. CDR3 sequence reads: CASSDPTSGGVFF. The CDR3 coding sequence is TGTGCCAGCAGTGATCCCACTAGCGGGGGGGTATTCTTC.

As DNA, the CDR3 is TGTGCCAGCACCCCTTCCTCAGGGAGCTCCTACAATGAGCAGTTCTTC. Its protein is CASTPSSGSSYNEQFF. The chain couples TRBV6-4 to TRBJ2-1, with D perhaps being TRBD1 or TRBD2 (5 bases each). The CDR3 runs to 16 residues. The germline gives CDR1 MRHNA, CDR2 SNTAGT. Trimming removed 7 bases from V and 0 bases from J, with 16 bases in between.

The rearrangement uses TRBV13 and TRBJ2-7; the match to TRBD2 covers 13 bases. CDR1 is PRHDT, CDR2 FYEKMQ, per germline (reference sequence). The CDR3 length is 14 residues. V shed 10 bases and J 2 bases; nucleotides not matched to a gene: 5. The CDR3 loop reads CATRTSGGPYEQYF. Written as DNA, the CDR3 is TGTGCCACCCGGACTAGCGGGGGCCCCTACGAGCAGTACTTC.

J is TRBJ1-3 and V is TRBV19, with 8 positions matching TRBD1. J was trimmed by 4 bases and V by 6 bases; bases with no gene match: 8. This CDR3 has 15 amino acids. Per the germline V gene, CDR1 is LNHDA and CDR2 is SQIVND (reference sequence). This chain's CDR3 is CASSDGQGIGNTIYF. The DNA for the CDR3 is TGTGCCAGTAGCGACGGACAGGGTATCGGAAACACCATATATTTT.

Only a few counts were recorded for this clone. The chain carries TRBV5-1 and TRBJ2-2; D remains ambiguous. Trimming took 8 bases from V and 3 from J, leaving 17 bases between them. Germline CDR1 and CDR2: SGHRS and YFSETQ. This CDR3 has 15 residues. In DNA, the CDR3 is TGCGCCAGTGGGTCGAGCCCCGCTTACACCGGGGAGCTGTTTTTT. Amino acids: CASGSSPAYTGELFF.

The chain is built from TRBV12-3 or TRBV12-4 and TRBJ1-5; no definite D call. V gave up 3 bases and J gave up 6 bases, with 9 bases separating them. This CDR3 has 13 residues. CDR3 in amino acids: CASSLELGQPQHF. Here the CDR3 DNA reads TGTGCCAGCAGTTTGGAGCTTGGTCAGCCCCAGCATTTT.

V is TRBV12-3 or TRBV12-4 and J is TRBJ2-3, with D unresolved. This CDR3 has 12 amino acids. Trimming removed 2 bases from V and 5 bases from J, with 5 bases in between. The CDR3 bases are TGTGCCAGCAGTTTACTAGGAGATACGCAGTATTTT. This encodes CASSLLGDTQYF.

This chain links TRBV28 with TRBJ2-1; 12 nucleotides agree with TRBD1. V trimming: 3 bases; J trimming: 8 bases; junction bases outside the gene matches: 5. The germline CDR1 and CDR2 sequences are MDHEN and SYDVKM. The CDR3 is made up of 15 amino acids. The CDR3 protein is CASSFGGQGAYEQFF. The CDR3 nucleotides read TGTGCCAGCAGTTTTGGGGGACAGGGGGCCTATGAGCAGTTCTTC.

This chain links TRBV5-6 with TRBJ2-5, with 7 bases aligning to TRBD2. The ends lost 5 bases at V and 4 bases at J; junction bases unmatched: 2. CDR3 length equals 12 residues. The V gene's germline CDR1 is SGHDT and CDR2 YYEEEE. CDR3 in amino acids: CASSGLGETQYF. The CDR3 coding sequence is TGTGCCAGCAGTGGACTAGGAGAGACCCAGTACTTC.

The rearrangement links TRBV30 to TRBJ1-6; 9 bases map to TRBD1. Germline CDR1 reads GTSNPN; CDR2 reads SVGIG (reference sequence). CDR3 length: 14 residues. Germline trimming cut 6 bases from V and 9 bases from J; bases unmatched to any gene: 9. CDR3 nucleotide sequence: TGTGCCTGTTCCCGGACAGGGGTAACTTCACCCCTCCACTTT. It specifies CACSRTGVTSPLHF.